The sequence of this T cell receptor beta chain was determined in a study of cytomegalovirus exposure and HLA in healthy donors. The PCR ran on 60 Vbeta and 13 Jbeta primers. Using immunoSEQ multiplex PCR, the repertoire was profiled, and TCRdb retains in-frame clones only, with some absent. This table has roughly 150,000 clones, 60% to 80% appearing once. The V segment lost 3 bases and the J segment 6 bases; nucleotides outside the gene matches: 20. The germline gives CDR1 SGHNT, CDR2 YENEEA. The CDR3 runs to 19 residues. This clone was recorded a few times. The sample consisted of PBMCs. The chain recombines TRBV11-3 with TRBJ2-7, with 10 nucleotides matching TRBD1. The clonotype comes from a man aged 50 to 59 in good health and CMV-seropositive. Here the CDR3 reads CASSLWDRGPPGPLFEQYF. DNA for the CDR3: TGTGCCAGCAGCTTGTGGGACAGGGGTCCCCCGGGCCCGCTTTTCGAGCAGTACTTC.